The entry below describes one T cell receptor beta chain. Its antigen remains unknown. The CDR3 consists of 14 residues. Trimming cost V 8 bases and J 4 bases; bases outside gene matches: 5. Germline CDR1 reads SEHNR; CDR2 reads FQNEAQ (reference sequence). CD8 cells classed as naive were CD45RO-negative and positively selected for CCR7, excluding terminally differentiated effector memory CD45RA+ cells. The study drew its donors from healthy HIV-negative adults without recent acute infections or vaccinations. This record belongs to a study of shared clonotypes between healthy human individuals. As for the study in general: Three CD4 naive, three CD4 memory, two CD8 naive and one CD8 memory plate were used per donor. Study observations and caveats: The expectation was that sequencing depth would affect clonotype sharing among donors.

As originally analysed: Junction-only sequences produced by ImmunoSEQ had no quality scores, so filtering differed. Sequenced by immunoSEQ multiplex PCR; TCRdb stores in-frame clones only, minus some. V and J calls and clone size are copied from that table; D and trimming were computed from the DNA. Among some 2,100,000 clones listed, approximately 94% were seen once. This TCR came from a man aged 18-30 years in good health. Some clones in this sample may be carry-over from other donors' samples. The chain couples TRBV7-9 to TRBJ2-3; 11 bases agree with TRBD1. The sequenced sample was naive CD8+ T cells from PBMCs. CDR3 DNA: TGTGCCAGCCGGACAGGGGGCGTCGCAGATACGCAGTATTTT. Translated, it gives CASRTGGVADTQYF.